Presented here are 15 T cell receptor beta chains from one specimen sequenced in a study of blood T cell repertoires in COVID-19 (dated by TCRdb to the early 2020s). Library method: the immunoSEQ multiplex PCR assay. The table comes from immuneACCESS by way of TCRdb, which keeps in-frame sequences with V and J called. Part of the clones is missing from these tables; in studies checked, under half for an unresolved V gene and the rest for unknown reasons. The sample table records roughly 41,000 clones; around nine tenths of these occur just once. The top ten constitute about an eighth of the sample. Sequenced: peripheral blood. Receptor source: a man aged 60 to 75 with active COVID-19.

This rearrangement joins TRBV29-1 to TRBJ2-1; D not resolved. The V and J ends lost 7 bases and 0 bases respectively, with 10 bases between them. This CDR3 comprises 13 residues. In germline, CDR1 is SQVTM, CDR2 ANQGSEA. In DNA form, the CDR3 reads TGCAGCGCCTACTTCAACTCCTACAATGAGCAGTTCTTC. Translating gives CSAYFNSYNEQFF.

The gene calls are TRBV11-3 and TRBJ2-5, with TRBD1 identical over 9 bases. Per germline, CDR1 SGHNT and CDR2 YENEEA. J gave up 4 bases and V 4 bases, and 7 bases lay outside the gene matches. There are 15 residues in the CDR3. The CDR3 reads CASSSRGTGLETQYF. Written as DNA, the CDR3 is TGTGCCAGCAGCTCTAGAGGGACAGGGTTAGAGACCCAGTACTTC.

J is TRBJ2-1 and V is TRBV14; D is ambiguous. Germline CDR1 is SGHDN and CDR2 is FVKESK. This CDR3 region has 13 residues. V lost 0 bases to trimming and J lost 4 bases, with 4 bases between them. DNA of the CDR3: TGTGCCAGCAGCCAAGACACATACAATGAGCAGTTCTTC. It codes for CASSQDTYNEQFF.

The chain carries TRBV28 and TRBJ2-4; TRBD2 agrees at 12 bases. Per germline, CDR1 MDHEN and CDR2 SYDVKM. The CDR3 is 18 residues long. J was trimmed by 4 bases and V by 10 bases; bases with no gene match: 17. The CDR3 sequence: CATFGLAGGPLTKNIQYF. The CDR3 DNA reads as TGTGCCACCTTTGGTCTAGCGGGAGGGCCTCTTACAAAAAACATTCAGTACTTC.

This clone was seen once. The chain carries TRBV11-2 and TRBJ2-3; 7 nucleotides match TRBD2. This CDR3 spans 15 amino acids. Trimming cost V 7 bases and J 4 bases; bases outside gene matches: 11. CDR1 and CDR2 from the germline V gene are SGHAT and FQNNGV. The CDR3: CASTVRGDWADTQYF. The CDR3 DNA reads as TGTGCCAGCACCGTTCGGGGGGATTGGGCAGATACGCAGTATTTT.

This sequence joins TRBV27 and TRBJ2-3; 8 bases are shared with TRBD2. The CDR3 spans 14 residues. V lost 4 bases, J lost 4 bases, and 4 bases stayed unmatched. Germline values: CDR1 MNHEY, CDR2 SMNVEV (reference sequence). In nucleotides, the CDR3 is TGTGCCAGCAGTTGGAGCGGGAGCCCAGATACGCAGTATTTT. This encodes CASSWSGSPDTQYF.

The CDR3 loop is CASGSVSGLADTGELFF. DNA of the CDR3: TGCGCCAGCGGGAGCGTAAGTGGACTAGCTGATACCGGGGAGCTGTTTTTT. The chain uses TRBV4-1 and TRBJ2-2; 8 nucleotides line up with TRBD2. The CDR3 is 17 amino acids. Germline CDR1 reads MGHRA; CDR2 reads YSYEKL. Trimming at V came to 8 bases and at J to 5 bases, leaving 16 bases not matched to a gene.

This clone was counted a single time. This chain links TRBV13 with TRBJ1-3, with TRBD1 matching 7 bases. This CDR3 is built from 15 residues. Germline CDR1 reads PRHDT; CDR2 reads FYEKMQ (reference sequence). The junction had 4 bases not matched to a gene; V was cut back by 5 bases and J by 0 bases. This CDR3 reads CASSRDRLSGNTIYF. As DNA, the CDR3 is TGTGCCAGCAGCCGGGACAGACTCTCTGGAAACACCATATATTTT.

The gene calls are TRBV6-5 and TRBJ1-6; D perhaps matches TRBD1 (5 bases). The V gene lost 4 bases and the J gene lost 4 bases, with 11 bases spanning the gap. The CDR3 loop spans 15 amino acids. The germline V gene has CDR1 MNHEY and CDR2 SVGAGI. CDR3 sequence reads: CASSLVGGYNSPLHF. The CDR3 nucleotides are TGTGCCAGCAGTTTAGTGGGGGGTTATAATTCACCCCTCCACTTT.

The CDR3 nucleotides are TGCGCCAGCAGCCAAACTATCGGGGGTATTAATGGCTACACCTTC. Its translation: CASSQTIGGINGYTF. This chain connects TRBV4-3 to TRBJ1-2, with D possibly being TRBD1 (5 bases). This CDR3 comprises 15 residues. V gave up 2 bases and J gave up 6 bases, with 16 bases separating them. Germline loops: CDR1 LGHNA, CDR2 YSLEER.

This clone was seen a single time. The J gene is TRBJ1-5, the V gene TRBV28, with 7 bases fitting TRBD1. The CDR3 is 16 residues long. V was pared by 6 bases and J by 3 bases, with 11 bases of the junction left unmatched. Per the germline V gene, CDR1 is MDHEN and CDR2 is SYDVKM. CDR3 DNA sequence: TGTGCCAGCAGGGGGGCGGGGACAGCCTCCAATCAGCCCCAGCATTTT. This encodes CASRGAGTASNQPQHF.

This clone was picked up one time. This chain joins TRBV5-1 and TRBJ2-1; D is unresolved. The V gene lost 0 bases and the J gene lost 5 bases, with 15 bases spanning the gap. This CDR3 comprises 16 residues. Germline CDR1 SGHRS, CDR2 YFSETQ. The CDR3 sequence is CASSLAEQRSNNEQFF. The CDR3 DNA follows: TGCGCCAGCAGCTTGGCGGAGCAACGGAGCAACAATGAGCAGTTCTTC.

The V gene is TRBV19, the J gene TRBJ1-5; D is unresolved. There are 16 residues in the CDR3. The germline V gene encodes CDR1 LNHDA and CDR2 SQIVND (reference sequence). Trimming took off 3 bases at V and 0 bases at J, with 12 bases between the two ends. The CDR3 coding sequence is TGTGCCAGTAGTATTCTCGGTACCTATAGCAATCAGCCCCAGCATTTT. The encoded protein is CASSILGTYSNQPQHF. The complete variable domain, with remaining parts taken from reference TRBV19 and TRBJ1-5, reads DGGITQSPKYLFRKEGQNVTLSCEQNLNHDAMYWYRQDPGQGLRLIYYSQIVNDFQKGDIAEGYSVSREKKESFPLTVTSAQKNPTAFYLCASSILGTYSNQPQHFGDGTRLSIL.

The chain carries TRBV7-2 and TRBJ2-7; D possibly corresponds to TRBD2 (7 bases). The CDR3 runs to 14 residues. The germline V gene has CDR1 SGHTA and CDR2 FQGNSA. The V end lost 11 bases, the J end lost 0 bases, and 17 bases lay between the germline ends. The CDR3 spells CTEGRGRGSYEQYF. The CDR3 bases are TGTACCGAGGGGCGGGGGCGGGGCTCCTACGAGCAGTACTTC.

The CDR3 DNA follows: TGTGCCAGCAGTGCCCAGTCCCAGTACTTC. Amino acids: CASSAQSQYF. The chain recombines TRBV2 with TRBJ2-5; D is unresolved. There are 10 residues in the CDR3. Germline V gene data show CDR1 as SNHLY and CDR2 as FYNNEI. The V and J ends lost 4 bases and 9 bases respectively, with 6 bases between them.